These 15 T cell receptor beta chains originate from one sample sequenced in a study of blood T cell repertoires in COVID-19 (dated by TCRdb to between 2020 and 2021). Preparation of the library involved the immunoSEQ multiplex PCR assay. TCRdb retrieved this table from immuneACCESS and kept in-frame rearrangements only. Not all clones are present; in checked studies, unresolved V genes account for under half, and no reason is known for the remainder. The sample has over 150,000 clones on record, 75% to 85% of them singletons. Of the sample, approximately 10% is held by the ten largest clones. The sample taken for sequencing was PBMCs or T cells enriched from blood (not recorded which). These receptors came from a man in his forties who had recovered from COVID-19.

The chain joins TRBV9 to TRBJ1-5; the match to TRBD1 covers 7 bases. After removal of 3 bases from V and 5 bases from J, the junction contained 2 bases not matched to a gene. Germline loops: CDR1 SGDLS, CDR2 YYNGEE. The CDR3 totals 13 residues. The chain's CDR3 is CASSATGDQPQHF. CDR3 coding DNA: TGTGCCAGCAGCGCAACAGGGGATCAGCCCCAGCATTTT.

The chain combines TRBV7-9 with TRBJ2-3; D uncertain. The CDR3 sequence is 14 residues long. CDR1 and CDR2 from the germline V gene are SEHNR and FQNEAQ (reference sequence). V was trimmed by 4 bases and J by 6 bases, leaving 14 bases between them. CDR3 nucleotides: TGTGCCAGCAGCTCTACTACGGTGAGGGATACGCAGTATTTT. Translated, it gives CASSSTTVRDTQYF.

The chain is built from TRBV6-2 or TRBV6-3 and TRBJ1-6; 7 bases are shared with TRBD1. CDR1 is MNHEY and CDR2 is SVGEGT in the germline V gene. The V segment lost 1 base and the J segment 6 bases; nucleotides outside the gene matches: 3. This CDR3 is built from 15 residues. This chain's CDR3 is CASSYFGTANSPLHF. CDR3 coding DNA: TGTGCCAGCAGTTACTTCGGGACAGCTAATTCACCCCTCCACTTT.

This clone was picked up a small number of times. The V gene is TRBV6-5, the J gene TRBJ2-5; D ambiguous. The germline V gene encodes CDR1 MNHEY and CDR2 SVGAGI. The CDR3 spans 13 residues. V shed 5 bases and J shed 2 bases, with 9 bases lying between them. The CDR3 spells CASSNDWQETQYF. DNA for the CDR3: TGTGCCAGCAGTAATGACTGGCAAGAGACCCAGTACTTC.

CDR3 sequence: CATSKGGGGNEKLFF. DNA for the CDR3: TGTGCCACCAGCAAAGGGGGGGGTGGTAATGAAAAACTGTTTTTT. The chain has TRBV15 and TRBJ1-4; a weak D match, TRBD1 (6 bases). V lost 4 bases and J 4 bases, leaving 13 bases between the germline ends. CDR3 length: 15 amino acids. Germline CDR1 reads LNHNV; CDR2 reads YYDKDF (reference sequence).

The gene calls are TRBV7-9 and TRBJ1-4; 7 bases fit TRBD1. From germline, CDR1 is SEHNR and CDR2 FQNEAQ (reference sequence). The CDR3 is 14 residues long. The V segment lost 5 bases and the J segment 7 bases; nucleotides outside the gene matches: 7. The CDR3 DNA sequence: TGTGCCAGCAGCCCTAGACAGGGCAGTGAAAAACTGTTTTTT. Protein product: CASSPRQGSEKLFF.

In its sample, this clone was seen a few times. The chain uses TRBV5-6 and TRBJ2-6; 12 nucleotides align to TRBD1. V trimming: 1 base; J trimming: 2 bases; junction bases outside the gene matches: 4. CDR1 and CDR2 from the germline V gene are SGHDT and YYEEEE. The CDR3 runs 18 residues. The CDR3 spells CASSLFRDRGPGANVLTF. The CDR3, as DNA: TGTGCCAGCAGCTTGTTCCGGGACAGGGGGCCTGGGGCCAACGTCCTGACTTTC. Combining the CDR3 with reference TRBV5-6 and TRBJ2-6 gives the whole variable domain DAGVTQSPTHLIKTRGQQVTLRCSPKSGHDTVSWYQQALGQGPQFIFQYYEEEERQRGNFPDRFSGHQFPNYSSELNVNALLLGDSALYLCASSLFRDRGPGANVLTFGAGSRLTVL.

This chain links TRBV6-1 with TRBJ2-1; no definite D call. V was cut by 1 base and J by 5 bases, with 9 bases left in between. Germline V gives CDR1 MNHNS, CDR2 SASEGT. The CDR3 totals 14 residues. This CDR3 is CASSEVTLDNEQFF. CDR3 nucleotides: TGTGCCAGCAGTGAAGTAACCCTAGACAATGAGCAGTTCTTC.

This rearrangement joins TRBV21-1 to TRBJ1-1; TRBD1 is the table's D call and was not checked against the DNA. TRBV21-1 is labeled a pseudogene. The CDR3 loop spans 21 amino acids. The CDR3 protein is CASSKFGEYKKQGAIHTEAFF. DNA for the CDR3: TGTGCCAGCAGCAAATTTGGGGAATACAAAAAACAGGGGGCGATCCACACTGAAGCTTTCTTT.

This clone has a single count. The rearrangement joins TRBV2 to TRBJ2-3; tentative D call: TRBD1 (6 bases). The CDR3 has 14 residues. Trimming pared 4 bases from V and 2 bases from J, leaving 10 bases between. Germline loops: CDR1 SNHLY, CDR2 FYNNEI. DNA of the CDR3: TGTGCCAGCAGTGCACAGGGAACCACAGATACGCAGTATTTT. This gives the protein CASSAQGTTDTQYF.

The J gene is TRBJ1-5, the V gene TRBV7-8; D is possibly TRBD1 (6 bases). The V end was cut by 5 bases, the J end by 6 bases, with 17 bases between. Looked up from germline, CDR1 is SGHVS and CDR2 is FQNEAQ. The CDR3 has 15 amino acids. CDR3 DNA: TGTGCCAGCAGCCTAAGTAACAGGGTTAGTCAGCCCCAGCATTTT. It codes for CASSLSNRVSQPQHF. Complete variable domain (other parts from reference TRBV7-8 and TRBJ1-5): GAGVSQSPRYKVAKRGQDVALRCDPISGHVSLFWYQQALGQGPEFLTYFQNEAQLDKSGLPSDRFFAERPEGSVSTLKIQRTQQEDSAVYLCASSLSNRVSQPQHFGDGTRLSIL.

The chain links TRBV23-1 to TRBJ2-4, with a tentative D call TRBD1 (6 bases). TRBV23-1 is noted as an ORF with a role that remains uncertain. The ends were cut back, 7 bases at V and 0 bases at J, with 16 bases in the middle. The CDR3 is 16 amino acids. CDR3 region: CASIPYRALAKNIQYF. The DNA for the CDR3 is TGCGCCAGCATCCCATACAGGGCGTTAGCCAAAAACATTCAGTACTTC.

The chain has TRBV28 and TRBJ1-5, with D possibly matching TRBD1 (5 bases). Trimming pared 7 bases from V and 3 bases from J, leaving 22 bases between. The CDR3 runs 17 residues. CDR1 and CDR2 (germline): MDHEN, SYDVKM. The CDR3 protein is CASIGGSHASNNQPQHF. CDR3 DNA: TGTGCCAGCATCGGGGGTAGTCACGCATCTAACAATCAGCCCCAGCATTTT. The full variable domain, rest sourced from reference TRBV28 and TRBJ1-5, is DVKVTQSSRYLVKRTGEKVFLECVQDMDHENMFWYRQDPGLGLRLIYFSYDVKMKEKGDIPEGYSVSREKKERFSLILESASTNQTSMYLCASIGGSHASNNQPQHFGDGTRLSIL.

This clone was found a few times. V is TRBV2 and J is TRBJ2-1; 10 bases map to TRBD1. CDR3 length equals 20 residues. The germline V gene encodes CDR1 SNHLY and CDR2 FYNNEI. After removal of 6 bases from V and 3 bases from J, the junction contained 20 bases not matched to a gene. This CDR3 reads CASRGQGTLTYRAHYNEQFF. CDR3 coding DNA: TGTGCCAGCAGGGGACAGGGGACCCTTACCTACCGCGCCCACTACAATGAGCAGTTCTTC.

The gene calls are TRBV7-2 and TRBJ2-7, with 12 bases aligning to TRBD2. Germline values: CDR1 SGHTA, CDR2 FQGNSA. The CDR3 extends over 15 amino acids. V gave up 5 bases and J gave up 3 bases; unmatched junction bases: 5. CDR3 loop: CASSPRLAGDYEQYF. CDR3 DNA sequence: TGTGCCAGCAGCCCAAGACTAGCGGGAGACTACGAGCAGTACTTC.